This T cell receptor beta chain was identified in a study of blood T cell repertoires in COVID-19. Study as a whole: The cDNA or gDNA used as material had been derived from T cells, B-cell-depleted T cells, or PBMCs.

Authors' data handling: Reference gene primer amplification gave nucleated cell count estimates. Sequencing used immunoSEQ multiplex PCR; TCRdb keeps in-frame clones, though not all of them. The V and J calls and the clone size are those of that table, but D and trimming were determined from the DNA. This table has around 130,000 clones, about four fifths appearing once. The CDR3 runs to 17 residues. With 5 bases clipped from V and 2 bases from J, the junction kept 14 bases outside the gene matches. Germline lookup yields CDR1 LGHNA and CDR2 YSLEER. The chain has TRBV4-3 and TRBJ2-5; 7 bases are shared with TRBD1. Sequencing was carried out using peripheral blood. The receptor was derived from a man aged 35-49 years with active or convalescent COVID-19. Here the CDR3 DNA reads TGCGCCAGCAGCATCTCTAATCAGAGGGGGCCTCAAGAGACCCAGTACTTC. This codes for CASSISNQRGPQETQYF.